The source of this T cell receptor (beta chain) is a study of beta chain features in type 1 diabetes. Reverse transcription of all isolated RNA meant that expressed TCRB transcripts were sequenced. Using immunoSEQ multiplex PCR, the repertoire was profiled, and TCRdb retains in-frame clones only, with some absent. Of some 350,000 clones in the sample, roughly 9.8% were seen once. The germline V gene encodes CDR1 KGHSH and CDR2 LQKENI. Trimming removed 6 bases at V and 0 bases at J, with 12 bases between. There are 16 residues in the CDR3. This clone has just a few counts. Its cognate antigen is unknown. Findings and limits, study-wide: TCRB CDR3s from Type 1 diabetes patients were moderately but significantly shorter in all four CD4+ subsets. Shorter templates may be favored by PCR, equally so in patients and controls.

The sequenced material came from central memory CD4+ T cells from blood. V and J are TRBV18 and TRBJ2-6; D might be TRBD1 (5 bases). The sequence derives from a man aged 30 to 45 with type 1 diabetes. The DNA for the CDR3 is TGTGCCAGCTCTCAAGGGGTCCCCTCTGGGGCCAACGTCCTGACTTTC. Translating gives CASSQGVPSGANVLTF.